Described below is a single T cell receptor beta chain sequence and its context. Antigen: not known. The germline gives CDR1 MNHNY, CDR2 SVGAGI (reference sequence). Deletions cut 6 bases from V and 5 bases from J, with 8 bases between. The CDR3 runs to 13 residues. Regarding time point: recipient sample about 28 days before transplant, after cytoreduction. The data derive from a study of T cell clonotyping in hematopoietic cell transplantation. Across the study: Recipients' pretransplant samples followed cytoreduction.

Data came from immunoSEQ multiplex PCR; TCRdb stores just in-frame clones and leaves some out. The repertoire holds some 13,000 clones, 65% to 85% seen once, with 16% in the top ten. Study conclusions and caveats: After transplant, recipient diversity fell while pathologically expanded clonotypes grew through day 180. No sorting was done, leaving CD4 and CD8 contributions mixed.

The chain employs TRBV6-6 and TRBJ1-6, with a possible D match to TRBD1 (5 bases). Sample: peripheral blood mononuclear cells, taken before stem cell transplant. The sequence came from a man between 60 and 70 years old with acute myeloid leukemia. Some clones in this sample may be carry-over from other donors' samples. The CDR3 nucleotides are TGTGCCAGCAGCAAACAGGATAATTCACCCCTCCACTTT. It codes for CASSKQDNSPLHF.